These 27 T cell receptor beta chains originate from one sample sequenced in a study of human T cells and chemical hapten exposure. The sample's time point: pre-sensitization, week 0. Treatment of the sample: therapeutic diphenylcyclopropenone sensitization with weekly scalp DPC. MiXCR, applied by TCRdb to the RACE reads, yields one record per CDR3 protein. Of roughly 110,000 distinct CDR3 sequences detected, less than 15% appear once; the ten largest clones hold 1.6%. The input for sequencing was whole blood, taken in connection with sensitization to the hapten diphenylcyclopropenone (DPC). The source of these receptors is a woman in her 50s with alopecia areata. Some clones in this sample may be carry-over from other donors' samples.

The chain recombines TRBV7-2 with TRBJ1-1; D unclear. With 1 base removed from V and 11 bases from J, the gap between germline ends came to 8 bases. There are 11 residues in the CDR3. Germline V gene sequence: CDR1 SGHTA, CDR2 FQGNSA. CDR3 in amino acids: CASSLGGRAFF. As DNA, the CDR3 is TGTGCCAGCAGCTTAGGGGGAAGGGCTTTCTTT.

The chain employs TRBV5-6 and TRBJ2-7, with 10 bases identical to TRBD2. Germline values: CDR1 SGHDT, CDR2 YYEEEE. With 2 bases clipped from V and 6 bases from J, the junction kept 8 bases outside the gene matches. The CDR3 runs 15 residues. The CDR3 nucleotides read TGTGCCAGCAGCTTACTAGCGGGAAATTTCATCGAGCAGTACTTC. This translates into CASSLLAGNFIEQYF.

This clonotype was found a few times. The V and J genes are TRBV12-3 or TRBV12-4 and TRBJ2-3; the D is unclear. The CDR3 has 15 residues. Trimming took 4 bases from V and 0 from J, leaving 11 bases between them. The CDR3: CASSSRPYSTDTQYF. The CDR3 bases are TGTGCCAGCAGTTCTCGACCATATAGCACAGATACGCAGTATTTT.

J is TRBJ1-2 and V is TRBV6-6; 7 positions agree with TRBD1. CDR3 length equals 15 residues. CDR1 is MNHNY, CDR2 SVGAGI, per germline (reference sequence). The trim removed 1 base at V and 2 bases at J, leaving 4 bases unmatched. The CDR3 is CASSYYLQGNYGYTF. In DNA form, the CDR3 reads TGTGCCAGCAGTTACTACCTACAGGGGAACTATGGCTACACCTTC.

This clonotype has only a few counts. This chain uses TRBV11-2 with TRBJ2-1; D is uncertain. Trimming removed 0 bases at V and 10 bases at J, with 16 bases between. This CDR3 has 15 amino acids. The V gene's germline CDR1 is SGHAT and CDR2 FQNNGV. The CDR3 loop is CASSLDLLYNVEQFF. In DNA form, the CDR3 reads TGTGCCAGCAGCTTAGACCTCCTATACAATGTGGAGCAGTTCTTC. The variable domain in full, completed from reference TRBV11-2 and TRBJ2-1, reads EAGVAQSPRYKIIEKRQSVAFWCNPISGHATLYWYQQILGQGPKLLIQFQNNGVVDDSQLPKDRFSAERLKGVDSTLKIQPAKLEDSAVYLCASSLDLLYNVEQFFGPGTRLTVL.

This clonotype was detected ten times or more. This chain joins TRBV6-5 and TRBJ2-3, with a weak D call TRBD2 (5 bases). The germline V and J ends were trimmed by 1 base and 4 bases, with 6 bases remaining between them. The CDR3 consists of 13 residues. Looked up from germline, CDR1 is MNHEY and CDR2 is SVGAGI. The CDR3 DNA follows: TGTGCCAGCAGTTACTACGGGGCAGATACGCAGTATTTT. Its translation is CASSYYGADTQYF.

V is TRBV11-1 and J is TRBJ2-7; 10 nucleotides agree with TRBD1. There are 17 residues in the CDR3. The junction had 11 bases not matched to a gene; V was cut back by 5 bases and J by 1 base. Germline V gene data show CDR1 as SGHAT and CDR2 as FQDESV (reference sequence). CDR3 amino acids: CASSPKRWDRGSYEQYF. CDR3 in DNA: TGTGCCAGCAGCCCAAAACGTTGGGACAGGGGATCCTACGAGCAGTACTTC.

The V and J genes are TRBV9 and TRBJ1-3; no clear D. V dropped 0 bases and J dropped 2 bases, with 15 bases sitting between them. The CDR3 length is 17 residues. The V gene's germline CDR1 is SGDLS and CDR2 YYNGEE. In DNA form, the CDR3 reads TGTGCCAGCAGCGTAGAATCGGGAGGAGTAGCTGGAAACACCATATATTTT. This encodes CASSVESGGVAGNTIYF.

This clonotype was detected ten times or more. The genes are TRBV5-1 and TRBJ1-3; TRBD1 matches at 9 bases. The CDR3 is made up of 15 amino acids. The germline CDR1 and CDR2 sequences are SGHRS and YFSETQ. After removal of 4 bases from V and 2 bases from J, the junction contained 4 bases not matched to a gene. The chain's CDR3 is CASSPGQGTGNTIYF. The CDR3 coding sequence is TGCGCCAGCAGCCCGGGACAGGGAACTGGAAACACCATATATTTT.

This clonotype was seen more than once but under ten times. This chain links TRBV5-8 with TRBJ2-7; D may be TRBD2 (5 bases). This CDR3 is built from 15 residues. CDR1 SGHTS and CDR2 YDEGEE come from the germline V gene. V dropped 3 bases and J dropped 2 bases, with 15 bases sitting between them. The CDR3 bases are TGTGCCAGCAGCTGGGTCGGAGGACCTCCCTACGAGCAGTACTTC. It is translated as CASSWVGGPPYEQYF.

The V and J genes are TRBV7-9 and TRBJ1-2; the match to TRBD1 covers 7 bases. The CDR3 is 13 residues long. Germline lookup yields CDR1 SEHNR and CDR2 FQNEAQ (reference sequence). The V gene end was trimmed by 5 bases and the J gene end by 4 bases; junction bases not matched to a gene: 4. The CDR3 DNA sequence: TGTGCCAGCAGCCCGACAGGGATCTATGGCTACACCTTC. Translated, it gives CASSPTGIYGYTF.

In nucleotides, the CDR3 is TGCAGCGTGACCAGGGCTAGCATGAACACTGAAGCTTTCTTT. It yields the protein CSVTRASMNTEAFF. The chain uses TRBV29-1 and TRBJ1-1, with a possible D match to TRBD1 (5 bases). Germline CDR1 reads SQVTM; CDR2 reads ANQGSEA. V lost 6 bases and J 0 bases, leaving 14 bases between the germline ends. This CDR3 has 14 amino acids.

This clonotype was seen repeatedly, ten times or more. The J gene is TRBJ1-5, the V gene TRBV19; no reliable D call. This CDR3 is 14 amino acids long. V was pared by 3 bases and J by 3 bases, with 9 bases between. Germline CDR1 reads LNHDA; CDR2 reads SQIVND (reference sequence). CDR3 coding DNA: TGTGCCAGTAGTATCATCTCAAACAATCAGCCCCAGCATTTT. This gives the protein CASSIISNNQPQHF.

This clonotype was seen a handful of times. The CDR3 region has the DNA TGTGCCAGCGGGACTAGCGGGAATTCCGGAGGCGATACGCAGTATTTT. Amino acids: CASGTSGNSGGDTQYF. This chain connects TRBV9 to TRBJ2-3; 13 positions agree with TRBD2. V lost 7 bases to trimming and J lost 6 bases; unmatched junction nucleotides: 11. The CDR3 totals 16 residues. Germline CDR1 SGDLS, CDR2 YYNGEE.

This chain uses TRBV4-1 with TRBJ1-4; D uncertain. Trimming stripped 7 bases from V and 8 bases from J, with 17 bases between. The CDR3 length is 14 residues. CDR1 MGHRA and CDR2 YSYEKL come from the germline V gene. CDR3 DNA: TGCGCCAGCACCGACGAAGCGGGAAGGGAAAAACTGTTTTTT. It codes for CASTDEAGREKLFF.

This clonotype was detected only a few times. V gene TRBV6-2 or TRBV6-3 combines with J gene TRBJ1-6; D not certain. The germline V gene has CDR1 MNHEY and CDR2 SVGEGT. The V and J ends lost 8 bases and 5 bases respectively, with 10 bases between them. This CDR3 has 13 amino acids. CDR3 coding DNA: TGTGCCAGCTGGCCCCGCGATAATTCACCCCTCCACTTT. Its translation: CASWPRDNSPLHF.

This clonotype was counted a few times. The V gene is TRBV7-9, the J gene TRBJ2-3; D is unresolved. V was shortened by 10 bases and J by 6 bases, with 8 bases between the two germline ends. The CDR3 runs to 10 residues. Looked up from germline, CDR1 is SEHNR and CDR2 is FQNEAQ (reference sequence). CDR3 nucleotides: TGTGCCAAAGAGCCGGATACGCAGTATTTT. Translated, it gives CAKEPDTQYF.

The chain employs TRBV28 and TRBJ1-3; D unclear. The CDR3 extends over 14 amino acids. V was shortened by 6 bases and J by 0 bases, with 9 bases between the two germline ends. The germline V gene encodes CDR1 MDHEN and CDR2 SYDVKM. The CDR3 nucleotides are TGTGCCAGCAGCCCATTTATCTCTGGAAACACCATATATTTT. It codes for CASSPFISGNTIYF. Using reference TRBV28 and TRBJ1-3 for the parts outside the CDR3, the full variable domain is DVKVTQSSRYLVKRTGEKVFLECVQDMDHENMFWYRQDPGLGLRLIYFSYDVKMKEKGDIPEGYSVSREKKERFSLILESASTNQTSMYLCASSPFISGNTIYFGEGSWLTVV.

This clonotype appeared many times. V gene TRBV10-3 combines with J gene TRBJ2-2, with TRBD2 as a possible D gene (6 bases). CDR1 ENHRY and CDR2 SYGVKD come from the germline V gene. V lost 3 bases and J 4 bases, leaving 15 bases between the germline ends. The CDR3 totals 16 residues. CDR3 DNA sequence: TGTGCCATCAGTGAATGGGGGGTCTCAGCCACCGGGGAGCTGTTTTTT. Translated, it gives CAISEWGVSATGELFF.

This clonotype was detected a few times. The chain links TRBV13 to TRBJ2-7; TRBD2 is a possible D gene (7 bases). This CDR3 is 15 amino acids long. The ends were cut back, 3 bases at V and 4 bases at J, with 16 bases in the middle. The germline V gene encodes CDR1 PRHDT and CDR2 FYEKMQ (reference sequence). The CDR3 loop is CASSFAGAAIYEQYF. DNA of the CDR3: TGTGCCAGCAGCTTTGCGGGGGCGGCTATTTACGAGCAGTACTTC. The whole variable domain, filled in from reference TRBV13 and TRBJ2-7, reads AAGVIQSPRHLIKEKRETATLKCYPIPRHDTVYWYQQGPGQDPQFLISFYEKMQSDKGSIPDRFSAQQFSDYHSELNMSSLELGDSALYFCASSFAGAAIYEQYFGPGTRLTVT.

This chain links TRBV6-5 with TRBJ2-7; no definite D call. The CDR3 is 13 amino acids. Trimming left V 4 bases short and J 5 bases short, with 12 bases between. The germline CDR1 and CDR2 sequences are MNHEY and SVGAGI. The CDR3 nucleotides are TGTGCCAGCAGTTCACCCGGGTCCAACGAGCAGTACTTC. Its translation is CASSSPGSNEQYF.

In its sample, this clonotype was seen a few times. The CDR3 here is CASSQSVGIGETQYF. The CDR3 region has the DNA TGCGCCAGCAGCCAATCAGTCGGAATAGGAGAGACCCAGTACTTC. The gene calls are TRBV4-1 and TRBJ2-5; D not resolved. CDR1 and CDR2 from the germline V gene are MGHRA and YSYEKL. The germline V and J ends were trimmed by 2 bases and 4 bases, with 14 bases remaining between them. The CDR3 sequence is 15 residues long.

Only a few counts were recorded for this clonotype. V gene TRBV6-5 combines with J gene TRBJ1-1; 7 positions agree with TRBD1. The CDR3 contains 17 residues. Germline V gene data show CDR1 as MNHEY and CDR2 as SVGAGI. V lost 5 bases to trimming and J lost 4 bases; unmatched junction nucleotides: 16. The DNA for the CDR3 is TGTGCCAGCAGTCGCTTCGGCAGTCTTGCAGGGGGCACTGAAGCTTTCTTT. Its protein product is CASSRFGSLAGGTEAFF.

The chain recombines TRBV28 with TRBJ1-5; possibly TRBD1 for D (6 bases). In germline, CDR1 is MDHEN, CDR2 SYDVKM. The CDR3 totals 16 residues. Deletions cut 6 bases from V and 5 bases from J, with 20 bases between. CDR3: CASSRRGQGLYQPQHF. CDR3 bases: TGTGCCAGCAGCAGGCGGGGGCAGGGGCTCTATCAGCCCCAGCATTTT.

This clonotype was seen ten or more times. The chain has TRBV12-3 or TRBV12-4 and TRBJ2-5; D could derive from TRBD1 or TRBD2 (6 bases each). V was pared by 6 bases and J by 5 bases, with 10 bases between. The CDR3 runs 12 residues. CDR3 sequence reads: CASREGGETQYF. CDR3 in DNA: TGTGCCAGCAGAGAAGGGGGGGAGACCCAGTACTTC.

The genes are TRBV29-1 and TRBJ1-3, with D hard to call. CDR1 and CDR2 (germline): SQVTM, ANQGSEA. This CDR3 region has 14 residues. Trimming shortened V by 4 bases and J by 4 bases, and 14 bases separated the two germline ends. CDR3 protein: CSVVAGLGGNTIYF. CDR3 nucleotides: TGCAGCGTTGTTGCGGGTTTGGGAGGAAACACCATATATTTT. Variable domain in full (rest from reference TRBV29-1 and TRBJ1-3): SAVISQKPSRDICQRGTSLTIQCQVDSQVTMMFWYRQQPGQSLTLIATANQGSEATYESGFVIDKFPISRPNLTFSTLTVSNMSPEDSSIYLCSVVAGLGGNTIYFGEGSWLTVV.

This clonotype was detected only a few times. The genes are TRBV2 and TRBJ1-2; D gene uncertain. With 6 bases removed from V and 3 bases from J, the gap between germline ends came to 14 bases. Germline V lookup: CDR1 SNHLY, CDR2 FYNNEI. The CDR3 spans 14 residues. This CDR3 reads CASRAAGIYYGYTF. As DNA, the CDR3 is TGTGCCAGCAGGGCGGCAGGAATCTACTATGGCTACACCTTC.